The 10 T cell receptor beta chains reported below all come from one sample, sequenced in a study of OX40 agonist ivuxolimab in advanced cancers. The assay was immunoSEQ multiplex PCR, and TCRdb's table has in-frame clones only and misses some. The table lists about 150,000 clones, 94% of them singletons. Source: CD4+ or CD8+ T cells sorted from blood, taken in a trial of the OX40 agonist ivuxolimab. The receptor set was obtained from an adult with an advanced solid tumor such as melanoma, head and neck, liver or kidney cancer.

The V call is TRBV10-3, the J call TRBJ1-6; the D gene is possibly TRBD1 (6 bases). The germline CDR1 and CDR2 sequences are ENHRY and SYGVKD. The CDR3 has 15 amino acids. V was shortened by 2 bases and J by 10 bases, with 15 bases between the two germline ends. The CDR3 DNA reads as TGTGCCATCAGTGAGACCAGACAGGTTGAGTCACCCCTCCACTTT. This translates into CAISETRQVESPLHF.

The chain uses TRBV6-1 and TRBJ1-2; D remains unclear. Germline V gene sequence: CDR1 MNHNS, CDR2 SASEGT. The CDR3 contains 13 residues. V was trimmed by 4 bases and J by 4 bases, leaving 10 bases between them. The CDR3 coding sequence is TGTGCCAGCAGTGGCGGGTTTATCTATGGCTACACCTTC. This translates into CASSGGFIYGYTF.

This chain joins TRBV5-4 and TRBJ1-2; the D gene is possibly TRBD1 (6 bases). V was clipped by 4 bases and J by 2 bases, with 12 bases between them. Germline CDR1 and CDR2: SGHNT and YYREEE (reference sequence). The CDR3 sequence is 14 residues long. This chain's CDR3 is CASSPGGANYGYTF. The CDR3 bases are TGTGCCAGCAGCCCGGGGGGGGCCAACTATGGCTACACCTTC.

The CDR3 bases are TGTGCCAGTAGTGGATCTTGGGGCGATAATGAAAAACTGTTTTTT. It specifies CASSGSWGDNEKLFF. The chain recombines TRBV19 with TRBJ1-4, with D perhaps TRBD1 (5 bases). CDR1 and CDR2 (germline): LNHDA, SQIVND (reference sequence). Between the trimmed V and J ends, which lost 5 bases and 4 bases, there was a span of 14 bases. The CDR3 is made up of 15 amino acids.

The V call is TRBV27, the J call TRBJ1-3; D call uncertain. CDR1 and CDR2 from the germline V gene are MNHEY and SMNVEV (reference sequence). The CDR3 totals 19 residues. V lost 0 bases and J lost 4, with 22 bases in between. CDR3 bases: TGTGCCAGCAGTTTATCTCACTGGGGAGGGCCGACTCGGGGAAACACCATATATTTT. Translating it yields CASSLSHWGGPTRGNTIYF.

The chain couples TRBV4-3 to TRBJ1-2, with D unresolved. V gave up 1 base and J gave up 3 bases, with 12 bases separating them. CDR1 and CDR2 from the germline V gene are LGHNA and YSLEER. This CDR3 region has 15 residues. The CDR3, as DNA: TGCGCCAGCAGCCAAGGTAAAGGTGAGGACTATGGCTACACCTTC. Translation: CASSQGKGEDYGYTF.

Only one count was recorded for this clone. The chain combines TRBV7-2 with TRBJ1-1; tentative D call: TRBD1 (5 bases). Germline V gene data show CDR1 as SGHTA and CDR2 as FQGNSA. CDR3 length: 12 residues. The V gene lost 3 bases and the J gene lost 6 bases, with 8 bases spanning the gap. The CDR3 bases are TGTGCCAGCAGCTTCGGGGGGGCTGAAGCTTTCTTT. This codes for CASSFGGAEAFF.

This clone was detected only once. Written as DNA, the CDR3 is TGTGCCAGCAGCTATTGGGAGACTAGCGGGGGGGCCGCAGATACGCAGTATTTT. This encodes CASSYWETSGGAADTQYF. V gene TRBV5-6 combines with J gene TRBJ2-3, with 14 nucleotides matching TRBD2. The CDR3 has 18 residues. The V and J ends lost 3 bases and 4 bases, in that order; junction bases with no gene match: 10. Germline CDR1 and CDR2: SGHDT and YYEEEE.

The chain carries TRBV6-5 and TRBJ2-1, with D unclear. The CDR3 is made up of 13 amino acids. Trimming removed 6 bases at V and 7 bases at J, with 13 bases between. The germline CDR1 and CDR2 sequences are MNHEY and SVGAGI. CDR3: CASRESRANEQFF. In DNA form, the CDR3 reads TGTGCCAGCAGGGAATCTAGGGCGAATGAGCAGTTCTTC.

The chain has TRBV6-1 and TRBJ2-7, with 8 positions matching TRBD1. J lost 4 bases, V lost 7 bases, and 9 bases had no gene match. The germline gives CDR1 MNHNS, CDR2 SASEGT. The CDR3 extends over 14 amino acids. CDR3 nucleotides: TGTGCCAGCAATCGGGACAGGTTAACTTACGAGCAGTACTTC. This translates into CASNRDRLTYEQYF.